The clone carrying this T cell receptor beta chain was seen ten or more times. Amplified TCR beta CDR3 regions derived from RNA transcripts. The HTBI set primed first-round TCR CDR3 RT-PCR. Each CDR3 protein is one row after TCRdb ran MiXCR on the multiplex PCR reads. This sample carries 350,000 to 450,000 distinct CDR3 sequences, about 17% of them seen once, and the ten largest clones take around a third. The sample originates from a study of T cells in Graves' hyperthyroidism and ophthalmopathy. Investigators excluded patients with uncontrolled infection, other autoimmune disease, pregnancy or lactation. The study collected blood at first hyperthyroidism diagnosis, before any ophthalmopathy symptoms arose. CDR1 and CDR2 from the germline V gene are MDHEN and SYDVKM. This CDR3 contains 14 residues.

The receptor was derived from a woman aged 30 to 39 with Graves' hyperthyroidism that later progressed to Graves' ophthalmopathy. This chain connects TRBV28 to TRBJ2-3; D is perhaps TRBD1 or TRBD2 (6 bases each). Sequencing was carried out using blood. The CDR3 is CAINRRGGTDTQYF. The CDR3 nucleotides read TGTGCTATCAATCGGAGGGGGGGCACAGATACGCAGTATTTT.